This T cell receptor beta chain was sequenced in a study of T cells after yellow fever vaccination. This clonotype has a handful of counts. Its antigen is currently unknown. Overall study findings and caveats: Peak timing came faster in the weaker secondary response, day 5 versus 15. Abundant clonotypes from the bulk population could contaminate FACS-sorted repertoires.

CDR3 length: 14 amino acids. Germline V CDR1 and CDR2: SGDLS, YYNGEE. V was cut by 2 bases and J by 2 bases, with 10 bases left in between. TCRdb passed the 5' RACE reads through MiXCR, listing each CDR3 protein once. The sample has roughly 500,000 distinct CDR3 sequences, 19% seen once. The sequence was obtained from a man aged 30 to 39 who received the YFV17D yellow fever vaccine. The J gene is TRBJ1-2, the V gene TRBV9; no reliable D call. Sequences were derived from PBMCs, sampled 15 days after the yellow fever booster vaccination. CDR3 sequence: CASSVGISNYGYTF. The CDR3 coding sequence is TGTGCCAGCAGCGTTGGGATTTCGAACTATGGCTACACCTTC.